The present TCR beta chain was sequenced within a study of cytomegalovirus exposure and HLA in healthy donors. Notes on the study in general: Accounts indicate the classifier identified cytomegalovirus status with strong specificity and sensitivity. Later on, analysis showed that most CMV-associated TCR beta chains appeared to be HLA-restricted.

The study ran its PCR with 60 Vbeta and 13 Jbeta primers. Only in-frame clones appear in the TCRdb table, and some are missing; sequencing was by immunoSEQ multiplex PCR. In the table there are tens of thousands of clones, over 65% of which are singletons. Germline assignment: CDR1 SGHAT and CDR2 FQNNGV. The CDR3 covers 14 residues. V was clipped by 6 bases and J by 4 bases, with 13 bases between them. Regarding this clone: Its antigen is currently unknown.

Sequencing used PBMCs. The V and J genes are TRBV11-2 and TRBJ2-1; a weak D match, TRBD1 (5 bases). The sequence derives from a woman in her 40s in good health and CMV-seropositive. The CDR3 region is CASSNRPMYNEQFF. CDR3 sequence (DNA): TGTGCCAGCAGTAACAGGCCCATGTACAATGAGCAGTTCTTC.